In its sample, the clone carrying this T cell receptor (beta chain) was seen many times. After isolation, RNA underwent reverse transcription to generate cDNA as the sequencing template. Repertoires were generated with immunoSEQ multiplex PCR, while TCRdb's copy carries only in-frame clones and drops some. The sample holds some 99,000 clones; 60% to 75% are singletons and the top ten take around 15%. This CDR3 comprises 11 residues. Trimming took off 8 bases at V and 4 bases at J, with 3 bases between the two ends. Germline V CDR1 and CDR2: SGHVS, FQNEAQ. These data belong to a study of CD8+ T cells in alopecia areata. Study information: Severity was scored as percentage of affected scalp area in treated patients.

The treatment denotes: oral pan-JAK inhibitor, 5-10 mg twice daily. The source of this sequence is a human donor with alopecia areata. The input for sequencing was CD8+ T cells sorted from blood, taken at week 4, from a patient treated with tofacitinib. The V call is TRBV7-8, the J call TRBJ2-6; D is undetermined. In DNA form, the CDR3 reads TGTGCCAGCTCCGGGGCCAACGTCCTGACTTTC. Its translation is CASSGANVLTF.